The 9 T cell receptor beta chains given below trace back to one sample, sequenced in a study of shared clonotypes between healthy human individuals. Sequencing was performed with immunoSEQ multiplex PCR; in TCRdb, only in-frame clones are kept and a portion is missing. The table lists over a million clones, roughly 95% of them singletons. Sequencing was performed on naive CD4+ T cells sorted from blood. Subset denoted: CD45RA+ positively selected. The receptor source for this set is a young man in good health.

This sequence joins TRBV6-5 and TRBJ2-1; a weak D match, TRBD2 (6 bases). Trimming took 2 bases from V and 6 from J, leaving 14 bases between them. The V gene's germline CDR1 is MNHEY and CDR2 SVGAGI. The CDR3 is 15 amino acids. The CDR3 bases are TGTGCCAGCAGTTACGACGTCGCGGGAAGCAATGAGCAGTTCTTC. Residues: CASSYDVAGSNEQFF.

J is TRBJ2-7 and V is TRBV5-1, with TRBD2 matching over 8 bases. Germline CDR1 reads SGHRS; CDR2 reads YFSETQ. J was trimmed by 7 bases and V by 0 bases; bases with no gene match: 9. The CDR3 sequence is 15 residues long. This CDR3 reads CASSLDGTSIQEQYF. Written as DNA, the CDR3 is TGCGCCAGCAGCTTGGATGGGACTAGTATCCAAGAGCAGTACTTC.

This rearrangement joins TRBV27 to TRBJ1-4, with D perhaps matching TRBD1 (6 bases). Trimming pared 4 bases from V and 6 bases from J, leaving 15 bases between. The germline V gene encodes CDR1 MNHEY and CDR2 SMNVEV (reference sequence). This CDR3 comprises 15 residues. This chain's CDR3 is CASSSPGGPDEKLFF. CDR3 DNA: TGTGCCAGCAGTTCCCCGGGGGGCCCGGATGAAAAACTGTTTTTT.

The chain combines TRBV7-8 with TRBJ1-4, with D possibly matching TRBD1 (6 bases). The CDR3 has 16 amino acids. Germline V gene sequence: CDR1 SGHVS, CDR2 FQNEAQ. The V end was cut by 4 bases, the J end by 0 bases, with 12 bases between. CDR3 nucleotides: TGTGCCAGCAGCTCGGACAGACTTGCAACTAATGAAAAACTGTTTTTT. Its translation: CASSSDRLATNEKLFF.

The DNA of the CDR3 is TGTGCCAGCTCACCGCCGGGAGACTATGAGCAGTTCTTC. Translation gives CASSPPGDYEQFF. V is TRBV18 and J is TRBJ2-1; tentative D call: TRBD2 (6 bases). Germline V gives CDR1 KGHSH, CDR2 LQKENI. This CDR3 has 13 residues. Deletions cut 3 bases from V and 8 bases from J, with 11 bases between.

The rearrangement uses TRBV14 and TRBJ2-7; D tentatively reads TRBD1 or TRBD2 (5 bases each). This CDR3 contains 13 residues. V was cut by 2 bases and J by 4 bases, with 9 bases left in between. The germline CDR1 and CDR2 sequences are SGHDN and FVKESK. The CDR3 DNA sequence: TGTGCCAGCAGCCAATGGGACGGTTACGAGCAGTACTTC. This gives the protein CASSQWDGYEQYF.

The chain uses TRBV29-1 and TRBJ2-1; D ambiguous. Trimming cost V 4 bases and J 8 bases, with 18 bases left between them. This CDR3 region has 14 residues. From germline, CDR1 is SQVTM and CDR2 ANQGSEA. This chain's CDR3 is CSVARSGEMHEQFF. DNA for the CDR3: TGCAGCGTTGCTCGTTCCGGAGAAATGCATGAGCAGTTCTTC.

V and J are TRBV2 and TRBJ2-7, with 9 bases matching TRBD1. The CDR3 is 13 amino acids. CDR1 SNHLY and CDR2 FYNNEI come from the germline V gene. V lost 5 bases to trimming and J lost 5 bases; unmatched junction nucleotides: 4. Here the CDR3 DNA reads TGTGCCAGCAGTATGGGACAGGGCAACGAGCAGTACTTC. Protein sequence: CASSMGQGNEQYF.

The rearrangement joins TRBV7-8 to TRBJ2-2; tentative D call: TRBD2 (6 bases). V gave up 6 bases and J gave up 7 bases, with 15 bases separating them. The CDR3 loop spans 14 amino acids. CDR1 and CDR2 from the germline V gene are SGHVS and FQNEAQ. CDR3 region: CASRVVGRFGELFF. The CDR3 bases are TGTGCCAGCAGAGTAGTCGGGAGATTCGGGGAGCTGTTTTTT.